This record covers a single TCR beta chain. What it binds is unknown. This sample was included in a study of breast tumors, draining lymph nodes, adjacent tissues. Study-wide results and caveats: Tumor TCR diversity was below lymph nodes but above nontumor tissue. Compared with basal-like, luminal-like tumors shared significantly more repertoire with nontumor tissue. The lymph node origin of tumor T cells was framed as consistent with a hypothesis, not demonstrated. Most tumor T cells seemingly derive from lymph node, then expand in tumor.

Axillary draining lymph nodes of breast cancer patients supplied the node samples. V lost 2 bases, J lost 1 base, and 5 bases stayed unmatched. The CDR3 is made up of 16 amino acids. Germline V gives CDR1 MNHEY, CDR2 SVGAGI. From the multiplex PCR reads, TCRdb called clonotypes with MiXCR, one entry per CDR3 protein. The repertoire holds around 140,000 distinct CDR3 sequences, with 32% as singletons. The TCR comes from a female donor with breast cancer. Some clones in this sample may be carry-over from other donors' samples. The sample consisted of axillary lymph node tissue. The V gene is TRBV6-5, the J gene TRBJ1-5; 7 bases line up with TRBD1. The DNA for the CDR3 is TGTGCCAGCAGTTACCGCGGGACAGAAAGCAATCAGCCCCAGCATTTT. It specifies CASSYRGTESNQPQHF.